One sample yielded the 22 T cell receptor beta chains listed below, sequenced in a study of T-cell reconstitution after alpha-beta-depleted transplantation in children (dated by TCRdb to about 2016). Reading the label with the study, this specimen's treatment or condition is: allogeneic hematopoietic cell transplantation with graft depleted of TCRalphabeta T cells and CD19 B cells. The protocol used for the library was PCR. These reads were obtained on an Illumina HiSeq 2500. To normalize quantification of the TCRbeta repertoire, the TCR libraries were built with molecular barcoding that relied on unique molecular identifiers. TCRdb took the public reads, trimmed them with fastp at Q25, ran MiXCR for clone calling and kept in-frame beta chains. Rows matching on CDR3 protein sequence are summarized as one entry with the most common DNA and genes. The sample table contains hundreds of thousands of distinct CDR3 sequences; only one count was recorded for about 21% of them. The ten top clones hold 13% to 15% of the sample.

The sample here was PBMCs, mostly from graft donor cells, taken 360 days after TCRalphabeta/CD19-depleted stem cell transplant. These receptor sequences come from a boy in the first two years of life who had a stem cell transplant for acute myeloid leukemia, so the T cells may come from the graft donor.

The chain carries TRBV4-3 and TRBJ2-2; D is unresolved. Trimming pared 3 bases from V and 4 bases from J, leaving 15 bases between. Looked up from germline, CDR1 is LGHNA and CDR2 is YSLEER. The CDR3 covers 16 residues. CDR3 in DNA: TGCGCCAGCAGCCATGCCGGCTACTCGGGCACCGGGGAGCTGTTTTTT. As protein: CASSHAGYSGTGELFF.

The J gene is TRBJ1-1, the V gene TRBV27; possible D gene TRBD1, 5 bases. The length of the CDR3 is 13 residues. Germline assignment: CDR1 MNHEY and CDR2 SMNVEV (reference sequence). V dropped 7 bases and J dropped 4 bases, with 13 bases sitting between them. As DNA, the CDR3 is TGTGCCAGCATGGGGCCGACGGGCACTGAAGCTTTCTTT. Translating gives CASMGPTGTEAFF.

V is TRBV20-1 and J is TRBJ2-7, with 8 positions matching TRBD2. V was pared by 6 bases and J by 2 bases, with 9 bases of the junction left unmatched. This CDR3 contains 14 residues. CDR1 DFQATT and CDR2 SNEGSKA come from the germline V gene (reference sequence). CDR3 sequence reads: CSAYSGGRTYEQYV. In DNA, the CDR3 is TGCAGTGCCTACAGCGGGGGCCGTACCTACGAGCAGTACGTC.

The chain joins TRBV7-2 to TRBJ2-3, with D tentatively TRBD2 (5 bases). The CDR3 is 13 amino acids. With 1 base removed from V and 8 bases from J, the gap between germline ends came to 10 bases. CDR1 is SGHTA and CDR2 is FQGNSA in the germline V gene. The CDR3 DNA is TGTGCCAGCAGCTTAGAGCGACGGGGTACGCAGTATTTT. It yields the protein CASSLERRGTQYF.

This clonotype has just a few counts. The J gene is TRBJ1-1, the V gene TRBV6-6; D gene unclear. Trimming shortened V by 5 bases and J by 4 bases, and 11 bases separated the two germline ends. The germline V gene has CDR1 MNHNY and CDR2 SVGAGI (reference sequence). The CDR3 has 13 amino acids. This CDR3 is CASSLQHGTEAFF. CDR3 coding DNA: TGTGCCAGCAGTCTTCAGCATGGCACTGAAGCTTTCTTT.

This chain uses TRBV6-2 or TRBV6-3 with TRBJ1-1; D gene ambiguous. The CDR3 runs 13 residues. Germline CDR1 and CDR2: MNHEY and SVGEGT. The V gene lost 4 bases and the J gene lost 5 bases, with 11 bases spanning the gap. This chain's CDR3 is CASSLTRRTEAFF. For the CDR3, the DNA is TGTGCCAGCAGTTTGACAAGGAGGACTGAAGCTTTCTTT.

This clonotype was counted many times. The genes are TRBV12-3 or TRBV12-4 and TRBJ1-2, with 7 bases aligning to TRBD1. The trim removed 7 bases at V and 6 bases at J, leaving 17 bases unmatched. The CDR3 length is 16 residues. CDR3 in amino acids: CASTDRATLVRDGYTF. For the CDR3, the DNA is TGTGCCAGCACCGACAGGGCCACCCTGGTTCGTGATGGCTACACCTTC.

In the case of this clonotype: The germline gene is not matched at one end of the junction; a read error may be the cause. The chain is built from TRBV5-1 and TRBJ2-1, with 9 nucleotides matching TRBD1. In germline, CDR1 is SGHRS, CDR2 YFSETQ. The CDR3 has 16 amino acids. The CDR3 DNA follows: TGCGCCAGCAGCTTCACCGGGACAGGGTCCTCCAATGAGCAGTTCTTC. Translating gives CASSFTGTGSSNEQFF.

The chain employs TRBV6-5 and TRBJ2-5, with 9 bases fitting TRBD1. CDR1 is MNHEY, CDR2 SVGAGI, per germline. V was pared by 5 bases and J by 5 bases, with 9 bases of the junction left unmatched. The CDR3 extends over 15 amino acids. DNA of the CDR3: TGTGCCAGCAGTACTCGGGACAGGGCCTTGGAGACCCAGTACTTC. Protein sequence: CASSTRDRALETQYF.

This chain joins TRBV12-3 or TRBV12-4 and TRBJ1-1, with D unclear. Between the trimmed V and J ends, which lost 0 bases and 3 bases, there was a span of 8 bases. The CDR3 has 14 residues. CDR3 in amino acids: CASSLAEYDTEAFF. CDR3 nucleotides: TGTGCCAGCAGTTTAGCCGAATACGACACTGAAGCTTTCTTT.

This clonotype appeared many times. The V call is TRBV9, the J call TRBJ2-3; D is ambiguous. Germline V lookup: CDR1 SGDLS, CDR2 YYNGEE. V gave up 3 bases and J gave up 5 bases, with 13 bases separating them. The CDR3 sequence is 14 residues long. The CDR3 nucleotides read TGTGCCAGCAGCGCACTCAACTTGGGAGATACGCAGTATTTT. Its protein is CASSALNLGDTQYF.

This clonotype has at least ten counts. CDR3 nucleotides: TGCAGTGCTTCCGCGGGACTCGTCACAGATACGCAGTATTTT. Encoded protein: CSASAGLVTDTQYF. This sequence joins TRBV20-1 and TRBJ2-3; possible D gene TRBD2, 6 bases. CDR3 length equals 14 residues. V was clipped by 5 bases and J by 2 bases, with 14 bases between them. Germline lookup yields CDR1 DFQATT and CDR2 SNEGSKA (reference sequence).

The chain couples TRBV12-3 or TRBV12-4 to TRBJ1-5; 10 bases are a match to TRBD1. With V trimmed by 8 bases and J by 4 bases, 2 bases remained unmatched. The CDR3 is made up of 13 amino acids. In DNA form, the CDR3 reads TGTGCCAGCGGGGGACAGGGGAATCAGCCCCAGCATTTT. Translation gives CASGGQGNQPQHF.

In this sample, this clonotype turned up a few times. This chain uses TRBV20-1 with TRBJ1-1, with D perhaps matching TRBD1 (6 bases). Per the germline V gene, CDR1 is DFQATT and CDR2 is SNEGSKA (reference sequence). V was pared by 5 bases and J by 1 base, with 11 bases between. The CDR3 totals 13 residues. CDR3 in DNA: TGCAGTGCTGAAAAGGGGGGGAACACTGAAGCTTTCTTT. This codes for CSAEKGGNTEAFF.

This chain connects TRBV10-3 to TRBJ1-1; possible D gene TRBD1, 6 bases. Trimming removed 11 bases at V and 8 bases at J, with 21 bases between. CDR3 length: 13 amino acids. Germline V CDR1 and CDR2: ENHRY, SYGVKD. Here the CDR3 DNA reads TGTGCCCTCAAAGGGGGGGAACACGAGGAAGCTTTCTTT. It yields the protein CALKGGEHEEAFF.

As to this clonotype: Possible read error: a much larger clone is one base away. The J gene is TRBJ1-2, the V gene TRBV20-1; 7 nucleotides line up with TRBD1. The CDR3 runs 13 residues. The V and J ends lost 3 bases and 2 bases, in that order; junction bases with no gene match: 3. Germline V lookup: CDR1 DFQATT, CDR2 SNEGSKA (reference sequence). The DNA of the CDR3 is TGCAGTGCTAGGGACAGGCCGAACTATGGCTACACCTTC. It specifies CSARDRPNYGYTF.

This clonotype appeared many times. The V and J genes are TRBV25-1 and TRBJ1-1; 8 positions agree with TRBD1. In germline, CDR1 is MGHDK, CDR2 SYGVNS. The CDR3 consists of 17 residues. The V gene end was trimmed by 5 bases and the J gene end by 3 bases; junction bases not matched to a gene: 14. DNA for the CDR3: TGTGCCAGCAGTAGTCTACTCCAGGGGGCGAAGGACACTGAAGCTTTCTTT. Its translation: CASSSLLQGAKDTEAFF.

This clonotype was seen more than once but under ten times. As DNA, the CDR3 is TGTGCCTGGAGTGTCGGGGGCGAGCAGTACTTC. This codes for CAWSVGGEQYF. V usage is TRBV30 and J usage is TRBJ2-7, with D perhaps matching TRBD2 (6 bases). Trimming took 0 bases from V and 6 from J, leaving 6 bases between them. CDR1 and CDR2 (germline): GTSNPN, SVGIG (reference sequence). The CDR3 loop spans 11 amino acids. The full variable domain, its missing parts supplied by reference TRBV30 and TRBJ2-7, is SQTIHQWPATLVQPVGSPLSLECTVEGTSNPNLYWYRQAAGRGLQLLFYSVGIGQISSEVPQNLSASRPQDRQFILSSKKLLLSDSGFYLCAWSVGGEQYFGPGTRLTVT.

The V gene is TRBV4-1, the J gene TRBJ2-7, with 8 nucleotides matching TRBD2. This CDR3 is 15 amino acids long. After removal of 0 bases from V and 4 bases from J, the junction contained 5 bases not matched to a gene. Germline CDR1 MGHRA, CDR2 YSYEKL. The chain's CDR3 is CASSQDERGTYEQYF. CDR3 nucleotide sequence: TGCGCCAGCAGCCAAGATGAGCGGGGGACATACGAGCAGTACTTC.

V is TRBV6-1 and J is TRBJ2-3; possibly TRBD1 for D (6 bases). The CDR3 contains 15 residues. The germline CDR1 and CDR2 sequences are MNHNS and SASEGT. Trimming took 10 bases from V and 2 from J, leaving 19 bases between them. The CDR3 is CATRGRHQITDTQYF. The CDR3 DNA reads as TGTGCCACCAGGGGTAGACACCAAATCACAGATACGCAGTATTTT.

This clonotype was picked up a small number of times. The chain couples TRBV12-3 or TRBV12-4 to TRBJ1-2; 10 bases are a match to TRBD1. J was trimmed by 4 bases and V by 8 bases; bases with no gene match: 4. The CDR3 loop spans 13 amino acids. CDR3 bases: TGTGCCAGCCGGACAGGGGGTAGCTATGGCTACACCTTC. Translation: CASRTGGSYGYTF.

This rearrangement joins TRBV10-3 to TRBJ2-7; D tentatively fits TRBD1 or TRBD2 (5 bases each). The CDR3 runs to 13 residues. The germline gives CDR1 ENHRY, CDR2 SYGVKD. Trimming cost V 4 bases and J 3 bases, with 10 bases left between them. The CDR3 bases are TGTGCCATCAGTGGGGGACCGAGCTACGAGCAGTACGTC. This codes for CAISGGPSYEQYV.